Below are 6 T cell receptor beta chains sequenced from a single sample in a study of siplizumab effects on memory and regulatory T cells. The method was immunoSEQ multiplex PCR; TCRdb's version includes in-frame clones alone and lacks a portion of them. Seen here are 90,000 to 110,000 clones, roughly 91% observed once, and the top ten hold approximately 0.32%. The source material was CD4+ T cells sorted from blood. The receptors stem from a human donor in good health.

The CDR3 loop is CASSQEAGGPETQYF. In DNA, the CDR3 is TGTGCCAGCAGCCAAGAAGCGGGGGGGCCGGAGACCCAGTACTTC. The chain couples TRBV14 to TRBJ2-5; TRBD2 aligns across 10 bases. Germline assignment: CDR1 SGHDN and CDR2 FVKESK. The V segment lost 0 bases and the J segment 5 bases; nucleotides outside the gene matches: 3. This CDR3 has 15 amino acids.

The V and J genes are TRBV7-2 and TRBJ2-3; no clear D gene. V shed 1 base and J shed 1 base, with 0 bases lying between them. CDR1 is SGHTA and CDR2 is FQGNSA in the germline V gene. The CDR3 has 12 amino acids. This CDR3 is CASSLGTDTQYF. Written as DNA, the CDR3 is TGTGCCAGCAGCTTAGGCACAGATACGCAGTATTTT.

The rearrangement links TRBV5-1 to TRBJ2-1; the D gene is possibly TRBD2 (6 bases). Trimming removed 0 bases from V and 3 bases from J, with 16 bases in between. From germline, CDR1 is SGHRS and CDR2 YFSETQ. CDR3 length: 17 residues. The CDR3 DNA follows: TGCGCCAGCAGCTTGGGGCACACGGGAGTCGGCTACAATGAGCAGTTCTTC. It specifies CASSLGHTGVGYNEQFF.

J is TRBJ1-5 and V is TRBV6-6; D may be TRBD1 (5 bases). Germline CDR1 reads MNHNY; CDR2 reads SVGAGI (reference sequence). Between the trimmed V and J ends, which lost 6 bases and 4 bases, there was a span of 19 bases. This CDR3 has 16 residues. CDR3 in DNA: TGTGCCAGCAGGGCCCCCCGGGGGAAGGGGAATCAGCCCCAGCATTTT. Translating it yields CASRAPRGKGNQPQHF.

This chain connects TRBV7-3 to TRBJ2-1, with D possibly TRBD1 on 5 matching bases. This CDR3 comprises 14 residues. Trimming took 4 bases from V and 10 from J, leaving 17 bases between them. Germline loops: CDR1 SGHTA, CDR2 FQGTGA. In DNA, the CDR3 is TGTGCCAGCAGCTCGATTACAGGAATTGAGGAGCAGTTCTTC. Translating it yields CASSSITGIEEQFF.

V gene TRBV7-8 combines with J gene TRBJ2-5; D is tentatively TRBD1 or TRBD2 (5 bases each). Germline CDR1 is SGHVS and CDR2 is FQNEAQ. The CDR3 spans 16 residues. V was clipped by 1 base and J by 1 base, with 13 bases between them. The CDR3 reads CASSLDGALFQETQYF. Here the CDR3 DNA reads TGTGCCAGCAGCTTAGACGGGGCCCTCTTCCAAGAGACCCAGTACTTC. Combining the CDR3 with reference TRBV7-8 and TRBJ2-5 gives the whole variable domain GAGVSQSPRYKVAKRGQDVALRCDPISGHVSLFWYQQALGQGPEFLTYFQNEAQLDKSGLPSDRFFAERPEGSVSTLKIQRTQQEDSAVYLCASSLDGALFQETQYFGPGTRLLVL.